A single sample gave rise to the 26 T cell receptor beta chains below, sequenced in a study of OX40 agonist ivuxolimab in advanced cancers. Measured with immunoSEQ multiplex PCR; TCRdb has only the in-frame clones, and not every one. This sample has some 76,000 clones, with 90% to 95% found just once. The starting material was CD4+ or CD8+ T cells sorted from blood, obtained in a trial of the OX40 agonist ivuxolimab. These receptors came from an adult with an advanced solid tumor such as melanoma, head and neck, liver or kidney cancer.

J is TRBJ2-6 and V is TRBV21-1; the D call TRBD2 from the table was never checked on the DNA. TRBV21-1 is an annotated pseudogene. The CDR3 spans 14 residues. The DNA of the CDR3 is TGTGCCAGCAAGGGGGGGGCTGGGGCCAACGTCCTGACTTTC. Translating gives CASKGGAGANVLTF.

The chain recombines TRBV16 with TRBJ1-4; a weak D match, TRBD1 (5 bases). CDR1 is KGHSY and CDR2 is FQNENV in the germline V gene. CDR3 length: 16 amino acids. V was pared by 1 base and J by 5 bases, with 14 bases between. The chain's CDR3 is CASSQYFGAQNEKLFF. The CDR3 DNA follows: TGTGCCAGCAGCCAATACTTCGGGGCCCAAAATGAAAAACTGTTTTTT. Full variable domain (rest looked up from reference TRBV16 and TRBJ1-4): GEEVAQTPKHLVRGEGQKAKLYCAPIKGHSYVFWYQQVLKNEFKFLISFQNENVFDETGMPKERFSAKCLPNSPCSLEIQATKLEDSAVYFCASSQYFGAQNEKLFFGSGTQLSVL.

The V gene is TRBV4-1, the J gene TRBJ1-5; D gene ambiguous. Per germline, CDR1 MGHRA and CDR2 YSYEKL. CDR3 length: 14 amino acids. Trimming pared 4 bases from V and 2 bases from J, leaving 9 bases between. The CDR3 DNA sequence: TGCGCCAGCAGCCCCGGGAGGGGCAATCAGCCCCAGCATTTT. As protein: CASSPGRGNQPQHF.

Note on this clone: This same CDR3 is encoded by further DNA sequences in the sample. The rearrangement joins TRBV11-2 to TRBJ2-1, with TRBD2 as a possible D gene (6 bases). The germline CDR1 and CDR2 sequences are SGHAT and FQNNGV. The CDR3 sequence is 12 residues long. The germline V and J ends were trimmed by 3 bases and 6 bases, with 6 bases remaining between them. The CDR3 loop is CASSFSGNEQFF. CDR3 bases: TGTGCCAGCAGCTTTAGCGGCAATGAGCAGTTCTTC.

The chain employs TRBV4-1 and TRBJ2-7; 9 bases are a match to TRBD2. The CDR3 sequence is 14 residues long. J lost 4 bases, V lost 5 bases, and 6 bases had no gene match. Germline CDR1 is MGHRA and CDR2 is YSYEKL. CDR3 in amino acids: CASSAAGGPYEQYF. The CDR3 bases are TGCGCCAGCAGCGCGGCGGGGGGGCCTTACGAGCAGTACTTC.

DNA of the CDR3: TGTGCCAGCAGCTTTGGTGGGAGTCCCCAAGAGACCCAGTACTTC. Its translation: CASSFGGSPQETQYF. The rearrangement links TRBV5-4 to TRBJ2-5; maybe TRBD2 (5 bases). CDR1 and CDR2 (germline): SGHNT, YYREEE (reference sequence). CDR3 length: 15 residues. Trimming cost V 2 bases and J 1 base, with 12 bases left between them.

The CDR3 protein is CASSLGGTAYGYTF. The DNA for the CDR3 is TGTGCCAGCAGTCTGGGCGGGACAGCGTATGGCTACACCTTC. V usage is TRBV14 and J usage is TRBJ1-2, with 7 bases lining up with TRBD1. This CDR3 region has 14 residues. Germline CDR1 SGHDN, CDR2 FVKESK. With 6 bases clipped from V and 5 bases from J, the junction kept 9 bases outside the gene matches.

This clone has only one observation. The V and J genes are TRBV5-4 and TRBJ1-1; the D is unclear. This CDR3 region has 13 residues. Germline V gene sequence: CDR1 SGHNT, CDR2 YYREEE (reference sequence). Trimming took 0 bases from V and 3 from J, leaving 6 bases between them. The CDR3 sequence: CASSLGFHTEAFF. CDR3 nucleotide sequence: TGTGCCAGCAGCTTGGGGTTCCACACTGAAGCTTTCTTT.

The CDR3 reads CASSLGGGRNEQYF. CDR3 nucleotides: TGTGCCAGCAGCCTAGGAGGGGGGCGGAACGAGCAGTACTTC. The chain links TRBV7-9 to TRBJ2-7; D tentatively fits TRBD1 or TRBD2 (6 bases each). The germline V gene encodes CDR1 SEHNR and CDR2 FQNEAQ (reference sequence). CDR3 length: 14 amino acids. Trimming pared 5 bases from V and 5 bases from J, leaving 16 bases between.

The rearrangement joins TRBV4-1 to TRBJ1-6; tentative D call: TRBD1 (6 bases). Looked up from germline, CDR1 is MGHRA and CDR2 is YSYEKL. The CDR3 has 13 amino acids. V was shortened by 2 bases and J by 10 bases, with 9 bases between the two germline ends. CDR3 DNA: TGCGCCAGCAGCCAATGGCAGGGGTCACCCCTCCACTTT. Translation: CASSQWQGSPLHF.

In its sample, this clone was seen once. V is TRBV10-1 and J is TRBJ1-1, with D perhaps TRBD1 (5 bases). The V gene lost 10 bases and the J gene lost 1 base, with 16 bases spanning the gap. The CDR3 is 14 residues long. CDR1 and CDR2 from the germline V gene are WNHNN and SYGVQD (reference sequence). The DNA for the CDR3 is TGCGCCATCTCCCGGGGGAAGGAGAACACTGAAGCTTTCTTT. Translating it yields CAISRGKENTEAFF.

The chain couples TRBV19 to TRBJ2-7; 7 nucleotides match TRBD1. V was pared by 5 bases and J by 0 bases, with 10 bases of the junction left unmatched. Germline CDR1 is LNHDA and CDR2 is SQIVND (reference sequence). The length of the CDR3 is 16 residues. The CDR3 here is CASSVGTAISSYEQYF. The CDR3 DNA reads TGTGCCAGTAGTGTAGGGACAGCTATATCCTCCTACGAGCAGTACTTC.

V is TRBV15 and J is TRBJ2-1; a possible D gene is TRBD2 (6 bases). Deletions cut 0 bases from V and 5 bases from J, with 11 bases between. The germline V gene encodes CDR1 LNHNV and CDR2 YYDKDF (reference sequence). The CDR3 covers 15 residues. For the CDR3, the DNA is TGTGCCACCAGCAGAGATCTGGCGGGAAACAATGAGCAGTTCTTC. Translated: CATSRDLAGNNEQFF.

Concerning this clone itself: At one end, the junction sequence differs from germline, possibly due to a read error. The chain combines TRBV19 with TRBJ2-2, with D unresolved. This CDR3 contains 13 residues. Germline assignment: CDR1 LNHDA and CDR2 SQIVND (reference sequence). The CDR3 spells CASSPTKTGELFF. CDR3 coding DNA: TGTGCCAGTAGTCCTACGAAAACCGGGGAGCTGTTTTTT. The full variable domain, its missing parts supplied by reference TRBV19 and TRBJ2-2, is DGGITQSPKYLFRKEGQNVTLSCEQNLNHDAMYWYRQDPGQGLRLIYYSQIVNDFQKGDIAEGYSVSREKKESFPLTVTSAQKNPTAFYLCASSPTKTGELFFGEGSRLTVL.

J is TRBJ2-1 and V is TRBV29-1, with D possibly being TRBD1 (5 bases). Germline V gene sequence: CDR1 SQVTM, CDR2 ANQGSEA. Trimming stripped 6 bases from V and 7 bases from J, with 10 bases between. The length of the CDR3 is 11 residues. Here the CDR3 reads CSVEPGNEQFF. CDR3 sequence (DNA): TGCAGCGTGGAACCAGGGAATGAGCAGTTCTTC.

J is TRBJ2-7 and V is TRBV11-3, with TRBD1 as a possible D gene (5 bases). This CDR3 contains 13 residues. V was shortened by 1 base and J by 5 bases, with 9 bases between the two germline ends. The germline V gene has CDR1 SGHNT and CDR2 YENEEA. The CDR3 DNA sequence: TGTGCCAGCAGCTTAGGGTCAGGGAACGAGCAGTACTTC. It codes for CASSLGSGNEQYF.

Only a few counts were recorded for this clone. This chain uses TRBV9 with TRBJ1-1, with no clear D. The CDR3 totals 13 residues. Trimming pared 2 bases from V and 4 bases from J, leaving 9 bases between. The germline gives CDR1 SGDLS, CDR2 YYNGEE. The CDR3, as DNA: TGTGCCAGCAGCGTTGGTAAACGCACTGAAGCTTTCTTT. Encoded protein: CASSVGKRTEAFF.

The chain is built from TRBV7-9 and TRBJ2-7; D possibly corresponds to TRBD1 (6 bases). Trimming left V 1 base short and J 3 bases short, with 16 bases between. The V gene's germline CDR1 is SEHNR and CDR2 FQNEAQ (reference sequence). The CDR3 extends over 16 amino acids. CDR3 DNA: TGTGCCAGCAGCTTAGATGGGGGCAGAGGAGGCTACGAGCAGTACTTC. It translates to CASSLDGGRGGYEQYF.

This sequence joins TRBV10-2 and TRBJ2-2; the D call may be TRBD1 or TRBD2 (5 bases each). V lost 8 bases, J lost 4 bases, and 17 bases lay in between. CDR1 is WSHSY and CDR2 is SAAADI in the germline V gene. The CDR3 covers 15 residues. The CDR3 nucleotides read TGCGCCAGCTCAGAGGGCAGGGTAGGCACCGGGGAGCTGTTTTTT. This gives the protein CASSEGRVGTGELFF.

CDR3 nucleotides: TGTGCCAGCAGTTACGGGGATTTTACCTACGAGCAGTACTTC. As protein: CASSYGDFTYEQYF. The chain carries TRBV6-5 and TRBJ2-7; D uncertain. Trimming pared 2 bases from V and 2 bases from J, leaving 10 bases between. CDR1 MNHEY and CDR2 SVGAGI come from the germline V gene. The CDR3 contains 14 residues.

The chain employs TRBV9 and TRBJ1-1; the D is unclear. Deletions cut 5 bases from V and 1 base from J, with 6 bases between. The germline V gene encodes CDR1 SGDLS and CDR2 YYNGEE. The CDR3 is made up of 12 amino acids. The CDR3 coding sequence is TGTGCCAGCAGTGCTACGAACACTGAAGCTTTCTTT. Protein product: CASSATNTEAFF.

This chain uses TRBV7-7 with TRBJ2-7, with D perhaps TRBD2 (5 bases). This CDR3 is 14 amino acids long. Germline V gene data show CDR1 as SSHAT and CDR2 as FNYEAQ (reference sequence). V was shortened by 4 bases and J by 3 bases, with 13 bases between the two germline ends. CDR3 sequence (DNA): TGTGCCAGCAGCTCGCTACCCACTAGCTACGAGCAGTACTTC. Translated, it gives CASSSLPTSYEQYF.

V is TRBV19 and J is TRBJ1-1; D remains unclear. The V gene lost 9 bases and the J gene lost 4 bases, with 15 bases spanning the gap. In germline, CDR1 is LNHDA, CDR2 SQIVND (reference sequence). CDR3 length: 13 residues. The CDR3 bases are TGTGCCAGCGGACTCGGGGTGGGCACTGAAGCTTTCTTT. Its translation is CASGLGVGTEAFF.

V and J are TRBV15 and TRBJ2-3; D possibly corresponds to TRBD2 (5 bases). Trimming left V 0 bases short and J 4 bases short, with 20 bases between. CDR3 length equals 18 residues. CDR1 and CDR2 (germline): LNHNV, YYDKDF (reference sequence). CDR3 loop: CATSREVAGRGVADTQYF. CDR3 DNA sequence: TGTGCCACCAGCAGAGAGGTAGCAGGCCGGGGTGTCGCAGATACGCAGTATTTT.

This clone was recorded only once. The chain is built from TRBV6-5 and TRBJ2-1, with 9 bases aligning to TRBD1. Germline CDR1 and CDR2: MNHEY and SVGAGI. J gave up 6 bases and V 7 bases, and 10 bases lay outside the gene matches. The CDR3 covers 15 residues. The CDR3 region is CASKIPGQGSNEQFF. DNA for the CDR3: TGTGCCAGCAAAATTCCGGGACAGGGATCCAATGAGCAGTTCTTC.

This chain connects TRBV6-1 to TRBJ1-2; D is unresolved. Germline V gene lookup returns CDR1 MNHNS and CDR2 SASEGT. The CDR3 has 15 amino acids. The V end was cut by 1 base, the J end by 2 bases, with 11 bases between. CDR3 amino acids: CASSEGGRPNYGYTF. The CDR3 DNA sequence: TGTGCCAGCAGTGAAGGTGGCAGGCCGAACTATGGCTACACCTTC.